Below are 14 T cell receptor beta chains sequenced from a single sample in a study of T cell responses to AZD1222 COVID-19 vaccine. Libraries were prepared by immunoSEQ multiplex PCR; TCRdb keeps only in-frame clonotypes and omits some of them. The data contain some 150,000 clones, approximately 90% of them singletons. Sequencing used peripheral blood, obtained 28 days after the second AZD1222 dose. These receptor sequences come from an adult who received the AZD1222 COVID-19 vaccine.

This chain connects TRBV5-1 to TRBJ2-3; no definite D call. The germline gives CDR1 SGHRS, CDR2 YFSETQ. The ends were cut back, 2 bases at V and 2 bases at J, with 9 bases in the middle. This CDR3 region has 14 residues. This CDR3 reads CASSLNPNTDTQYF. DNA for the CDR3: TGCGCCAGCAGCTTAAACCCCAACACAGATACGCAGTATTTT.

The V gene is TRBV21-1, the J gene TRBJ1-4. TRBV21-1 has pseudogene status. The CDR3 extends over 11 amino acids. The CDR3 region is CASSPEEKLFF. As DNA, the CDR3 is TGTGCCAGCAGCCCCGAGGAAAAACTGTTTTTT.

V usage is TRBV19 and J usage is TRBJ1-1; tentatively, D is TRBD1 (6 bases). This CDR3 is 17 amino acids long. Looked up from germline, CDR1 is LNHDA and CDR2 is SQIVND (reference sequence). Trimming removed 3 bases at V and 1 base at J, with 18 bases between. The CDR3 reads CASSIRISDSGNTEAFF. The CDR3 bases are TGTGCCAGTAGTATTAGGATATCGGACAGTGGGAACACTGAAGCTTTCTTT.

This rearrangement joins TRBV6-5 to TRBJ1-4, with a weak D call TRBD1 (5 bases). Germline lookup yields CDR1 MNHEY and CDR2 SVGAGI. The CDR3 runs 16 residues. V was trimmed by 4 bases and J by 5 bases, leaving 17 bases between them. The CDR3 spells CASSSEGGDGNEKLFF. The CDR3 DNA follows: TGTGCCAGCAGTTCCGAAGGTGGGGACGGGAATGAAAAACTGTTTTTT.

This clone was observed a single time. This chain connects TRBV5-1 to TRBJ2-5, with 8 nucleotides matching TRBD1. There are 15 residues in the CDR3. Unmatched junction bases numbered 10, after V lost 4 bases and J lost 5 bases. CDR1 is SGHRS and CDR2 is YFSETQ in the germline V gene. CDR3 DNA: TGCGCCAGCAGCACAATAACAGGGGGAGGCGAGACCCAGTACTTC. Protein sequence: CASSTITGGGETQYF.

The chain employs TRBV20-1 and TRBJ1-4, with D unclear. Per germline, CDR1 DFQATT and CDR2 SNEGSKA (reference sequence). The CDR3 has 13 amino acids. Trimming pared 3 bases from V and 0 bases from J, leaving 5 bases between. CDR3 DNA: TGCAGTGCTAGTCGGACAACTAATGAAAAACTGTTTTTT. Protein: CSASRTTNEKLFF.

This clone was observed a single time. The V gene is TRBV28, the J gene TRBJ1-3; no definite D call. Trimming cost V 3 bases and J 0 bases, with 3 bases left between them. The CDR3 covers 13 residues. The germline V gene encodes CDR1 MDHEN and CDR2 SYDVKM. CDR3 amino acids: CASSFASGNTIYF. CDR3 nucleotides: TGTGCCAGCAGTTTCGCCTCTGGAAACACCATATATTTT.

The chain recombines TRBV18 with TRBJ1-6, with TRBD1 matching over 8 bases. V was pared by 2 bases and J by 8 bases, with 5 bases of the junction left unmatched. The CDR3 length is 15 residues. Germline V gene sequence: CDR1 KGHSH, CDR2 LQKENI. CDR3 protein: CASSPTGTGDSPLHF. In DNA form, the CDR3 reads TGTGCCAGCTCACCAACCGGGACAGGAGATTCACCCCTCCACTTT.

This chain uses TRBV12-5 with TRBJ2-7; the D gene is possibly TRBD2 (6 bases). Germline V gene data show CDR1 as LGHNT and CDR2 as FRNRAP. This CDR3 comprises 14 residues. V was trimmed by 5 bases and J by 2 bases, leaving 13 bases between them. CDR3: CASGIPGLPYEQYF. CDR3 DNA sequence: TGTGCTAGTGGTATACCGGGACTCCCCTACGAGCAGTACTTC.

This clone was detected once. The chain couples TRBV6-1 to TRBJ1-5, with D unclear. Trimming removed 1 base at V and 0 bases at J, with 10 bases between. This CDR3 comprises 16 residues. CDR1 is MNHNS and CDR2 is SASEGT in the germline V gene. The CDR3 nucleotides are TGTGCCAGCAGTGAAGAAAAGACAAATAGCAATCAGCCCCAGCATTTT. Protein product: CASSEEKTNSNQPQHF.

The chain combines TRBV27 with TRBJ1-4; the D is unclear. V was clipped by 8 bases and J by 10 bases, with 11 bases between them. The CDR3 runs to 11 residues. Germline V CDR1 and CDR2: MNHEY, SMNVEV (reference sequence). The CDR3 bases are TGTGCCAGCTGGTCGGGTGGAAAACTGTTTTTT. Its protein is CASWSGGKLFF.

V gene TRBV6-4 combines with J gene TRBJ2-1; D perhaps matches TRBD2 (5 bases). Per the germline V gene, CDR1 is MRHNA and CDR2 is SNTAGT. The CDR3 sequence is 13 residues long. V dropped 3 bases and J dropped 9 bases, with 12 bases sitting between them. The CDR3: CASSELGRVEQFF. Written as DNA, the CDR3 is TGTGCCAGCAGTGAGTTAGGGCGGGTTGAGCAGTTCTTC.

This chain uses TRBV28 with TRBJ1-5, with a weak D call TRBD1 (6 bases). V shed 6 bases and J shed 2 bases, with 17 bases lying between them. The CDR3 spans 16 residues. CDR1 MDHEN and CDR2 SYDVKM come from the germline V gene. The CDR3 nucleotides read TGTGCCAGCAGCCTTCAGGGGAAGGTCGGCAATCAGCCCCAGCATTTT. This translates into CASSLQGKVGNQPQHF.

The J gene is TRBJ2-5, the V gene TRBV6-1, with TRBD1 as a possible D gene (6 bases). V lost 2 bases to trimming and J lost 5 bases, with 15 bases between them. CDR1 is MNHNS and CDR2 is SASEGT in the germline V gene. The CDR3 runs 15 residues. Written as DNA, the CDR3 is TGTGCCAGCAGTGAATTTAACAGGGAGAGGGAGACCCAGTACTTC. It yields the protein CASSEFNRERETQYF.